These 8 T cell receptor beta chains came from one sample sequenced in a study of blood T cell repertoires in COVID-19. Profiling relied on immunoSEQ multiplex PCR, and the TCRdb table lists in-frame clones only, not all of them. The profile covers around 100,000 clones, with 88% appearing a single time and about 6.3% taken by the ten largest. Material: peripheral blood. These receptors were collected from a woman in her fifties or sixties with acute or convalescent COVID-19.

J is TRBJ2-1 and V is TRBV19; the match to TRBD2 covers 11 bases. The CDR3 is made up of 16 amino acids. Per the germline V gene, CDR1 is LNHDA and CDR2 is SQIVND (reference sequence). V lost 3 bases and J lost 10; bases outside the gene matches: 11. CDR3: CASSIEGLAALREQFF. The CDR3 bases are TGTGCCAGTAGTATTGAGGGACTAGCGGCCCTCCGAGAGCAGTTCTTC.

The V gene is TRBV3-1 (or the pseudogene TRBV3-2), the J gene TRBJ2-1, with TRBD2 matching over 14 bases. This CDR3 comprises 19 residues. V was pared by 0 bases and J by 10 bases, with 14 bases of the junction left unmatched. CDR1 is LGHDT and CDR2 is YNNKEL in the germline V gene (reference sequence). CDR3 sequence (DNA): TGTGCCAGCAGCCAAGAACCGGGCCGTGGGACTAGCGGGAGTCGGGAGCAGTTCTTC. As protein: CASSQEPGRGTSGSREQFF.

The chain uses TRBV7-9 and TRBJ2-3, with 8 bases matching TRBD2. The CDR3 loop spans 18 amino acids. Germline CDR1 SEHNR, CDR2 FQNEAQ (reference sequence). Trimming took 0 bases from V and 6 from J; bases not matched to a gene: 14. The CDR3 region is CASSLARRAGGPEDTQYF. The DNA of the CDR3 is TGTGCCAGCAGCTTAGCGCGAAGGGCGGGAGGCCCGGAGGATACGCAGTATTTT.

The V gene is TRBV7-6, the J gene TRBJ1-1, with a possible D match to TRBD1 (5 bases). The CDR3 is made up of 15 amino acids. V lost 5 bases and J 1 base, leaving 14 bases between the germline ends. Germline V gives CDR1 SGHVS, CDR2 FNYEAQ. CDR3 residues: CASSLFGGENTEAFF. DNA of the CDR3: TGTGCCAGCAGCCTTTTCGGGGGAGAGAACACTGAAGCTTTCTTT.

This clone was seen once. The CDR3 DNA reads TGTGCCAGCAGCTTTTCTAGCGGCCTTTCCAATGAGCAGTTCTTC. Translating it yields CASSFSSGLSNEQFF. V and J are TRBV7-2 and TRBJ2-1, with 7 positions matching TRBD2. The CDR3 has 15 residues. Germline V gene sequence: CDR1 SGHTA, CDR2 FQGNSA. The trim removed 3 bases at V and 6 bases at J, leaving 8 bases unmatched.

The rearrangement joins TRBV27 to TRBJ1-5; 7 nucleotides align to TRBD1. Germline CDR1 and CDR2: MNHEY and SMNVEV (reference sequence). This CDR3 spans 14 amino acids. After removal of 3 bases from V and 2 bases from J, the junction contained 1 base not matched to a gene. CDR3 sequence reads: CASSLGTGNQPQHF. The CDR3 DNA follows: TGTGCCAGCAGTTTGGGGACAGGCAATCAGCCCCAGCATTTT.

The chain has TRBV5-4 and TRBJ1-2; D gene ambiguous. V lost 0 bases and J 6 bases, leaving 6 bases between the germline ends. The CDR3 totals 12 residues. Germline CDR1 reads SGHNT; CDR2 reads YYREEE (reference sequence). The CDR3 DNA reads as TGTGCCAGCAGCTTGGAGGAGGATGGCTACACCTTC. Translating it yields CASSLEEDGYTF.

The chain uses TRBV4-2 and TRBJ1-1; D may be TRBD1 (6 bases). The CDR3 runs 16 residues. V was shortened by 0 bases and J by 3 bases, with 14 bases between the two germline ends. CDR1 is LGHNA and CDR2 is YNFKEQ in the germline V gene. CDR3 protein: CASSQDGDTVDTEAFF. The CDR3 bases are TGTGCCAGCAGCCAAGATGGGGACACGGTCGACACTGAAGCTTTCTTT.